The entry that follows covers one T cell receptor (beta chain) sequence. Antigen: not known. This specimen comes from a study of blood T cells in healthy people across ages. PBMCs were isolated at a quantity of at least 7 million per sample. The use of a sample-barcoded 5' primer and a J-beta primer mix characterized a second PCR of 7 to 11 cycles. A template-switch adaptor with 12 random nucleotides tagged each cDNA molecule. One entry per CDR3 protein results from TCRdb running MiXCR on the 5' RACE reads. Of roughly 800,000 distinct CDR3 sequences listed, 25% are singletons. Study-wide findings and caveats: Estimates of total diversity, which came from one million sequenced T cells, were considered to be underestimates.

The germline CDR1 and CDR2 sequences are SEHNR and FQNEAQ (reference sequence). The CDR3 runs to 15 residues. The same sample was also used in a study of T cells of mothers and their children. That paper states: More than 5 children and their three healthy Caucasian mothers were the donors.

The origin of this receptor is a boy younger than 18 in good health. J is TRBJ2-5 and V is TRBV7-9; TRBD2 aligns across 7 bases. The DNA matches TRBJ2-1 better at its end, which makes the J call doubtful. Sample: blood. The CDR3 is CASSLVGGGRNEQFF. The CDR3 region has the DNA TGTGCCAGCAGCTTAGTAGGCGGGGGTCGCAATGAGCAGTTCTTC.